These T cell receptor beta chains were read from a single sample in a study of shared clonotypes between healthy human individuals. Profiled with immunoSEQ multiplex PCR; TCRdb holds only in-frame clones, not every one. The repertoire holds about 2.3 million clones, with about 90% as singletons. The material sequenced was naive CD4+ T cells from PBMCs. The receptors come from a man aged 18 to 29 in good health. Some clones in this sample may be carry-over from other donors' samples. The CDR3 runs from the conserved cysteine through the conserved F or W. Fields, in order: clone size, V gene, D gene, J gene, CDR3 protein, CDR3 DNA. D genes are given only for firm matches. For some rows the clone size is stated as once, few or many, or as a class when expanded; others skip it.

clone_size: -
v_call: TRBV5-1
d_call: TRBD2
j_call: TRBJ2-1
cdr3_aa: CASSLGLAGNVGEQFF
cdr3_nt: TGCGCCAGCAGCTTGGGACTAGCGGGAAATGTTGGTGAGCAGTTCTTC

clone_size: once
v_call: TRBV5-1
d_call: -
j_call: TRBJ1-2
cdr3_aa: CASSWGLTTNYGYTF
cdr3_nt: TGCGCCAGCTCATGGGGACTAACTACTAACTATGGCTACACCTTC

clone_size: -
v_call: TRBV5-1
d_call: -
j_call: TRBJ1-2
cdr3_aa: CASTPQTDGDGYTF
cdr3_nt: TGCGCCAGCACCCCACAAACCGACGGAGATGGCTACACCTTC

clone_size: once
v_call: TRBV7-9
d_call: TRBD1
j_call: TRBJ2-7
cdr3_aa: CASSSTGTENQQYF
cdr3_nt: TGTGCCAGCAGCTCAACCGGGACAGAAAACCAGCAGTACTTC

clone_size: -
v_call: TRBV28
d_call: -
j_call: TRBJ2-1
cdr3_aa: CASANRVPSYNEQFF
cdr3_nt: TGTGCCAGCGCGAACCGGGTCCCCTCCTACAATGAGCAGTTCTTC

clone_size: -
v_call: TRBV10-1
d_call: TRBD2
j_call: TRBJ2-4
cdr3_aa: CASSESPRGSGGLAKNIQYF
cdr3_nt: TGCGCCAGCAGTGAGTCGCCCCGGGGTAGCGGGGGGCTAGCCAAAAACATTCAGTACTTC

clone_size: -
v_call: TRBV11-2
d_call: -
j_call: TRBJ2-2
cdr3_aa: CASSPVRDFPGELFF
cdr3_nt: TGTGCCAGCAGCCCCGTCCGGGACTTTCCCGGGGAGCTGTTTTTT

clone_size: -
v_call: TRBV7-9
d_call: -
j_call: TRBJ2-7
cdr3_aa: CASSSDGLYEQYF
cdr3_nt: TGTGCCAGCAGCTCGGACGGACTATACGAGCAGTACTTC

clone_size: few
v_call: TRBV27
d_call: -
j_call: TRBJ1-5
cdr3_aa: CASGLGTTVEPQHF
cdr3_nt: TGTGCCAGCGGACTTGGCACGACGGTGGAGCCCCAGCATTTT

clone_size: -
v_call: TRBV7-3
d_call: TRBD2
j_call: TRBJ2-2
cdr3_aa: CASSYPATTSGRAKDTGELFF
cdr3_nt: TGTGCCAGCAGCTACCCCGCCACTACTAGCGGGAGGGCCAAAGACACCGGGGAGCTGTTTTTT

clone_size: -
v_call: TRBV9
d_call: -
j_call: TRBJ1-5
cdr3_aa: CASSVARTAGSNQPQHF
cdr3_nt: TGTGCCAGCAGCGTAGCCCGGACCGCCGGAAGCAATCAGCCCCAGCATTTT

clone_size: -
v_call: TRBV5-1
d_call: -
j_call: TRBJ2-7
cdr3_aa: CASSLEGPQYF
cdr3_nt: TGCGCCAGCAGCTTGGAGGGCCCGCAGTACTTC

clone_size: -
v_call: TRBV5-1
d_call: -
j_call: TRBJ2-1
cdr3_aa: CASSLGPEVYNEQFF
cdr3_nt: TGCGCCAGCAGCTTGGGCCCAGAGGTCTACAATGAGCAGTTCTTC

clone_size: -
v_call: TRBV7-3
d_call: TRBD2
j_call: TRBJ2-3
cdr3_aa: CASSLRLAGLSDTQYF
cdr3_nt: TGTGCCAGCAGCTTAAGACTAGCGGGATTGTCAGATACGCAGTATTTT

clone_size: -
v_call: TRBV7-3
d_call: TRBD2
j_call: TRBJ2-1
cdr3_aa: CASSRPEGGSSYNEQFF
cdr3_nt: TGTGCCAGCAGCCGCCCCGAGGGAGGGAGCTCCTACAATGAGCAGTTCTTC

clone_size: -
v_call: TRBV9
d_call: TRBD2
j_call: TRBJ2-2
cdr3_aa: CASSVGTGLAYTGELFF
cdr3_nt: TGTGCCAGCAGCGTAGGTACGGGACTAGCATACACCGGGGAGCTGTTTTTT

clone_size: -
v_call: TRBV18
d_call: TRBD1
j_call: TRBJ1-1
cdr3_aa: CASSPGQGHTEAFF
cdr3_nt: TGTGCCAGCTCACCTGGACAGGGGCACACTGAAGCTTTCTTT

clone_size: -
v_call: TRBV6-1
d_call: -
j_call: TRBJ2-6
cdr3_aa: CATSAMGSGANVLTF
cdr3_nt: TGTGCCACTTCCGCCATGGGCTCTGGGGCCAACGTCCTGACTTTC

clone_size: -
v_call: TRBV2
d_call: TRBD1
j_call: TRBJ1-1
cdr3_aa: CASNRQGKNTEAFF
cdr3_nt: TGTGCCAGCAACCGACAGGGTAAGAACACTGAAGCTTTCTTT

clone_size: -
v_call: TRBV10-3
d_call: TRBD1
j_call: TRBJ1-6
cdr3_aa: CAISVGQEDSPLHF
cdr3_nt: TGTGCCATCAGCGTGGGACAGGAGGATTCACCCCTCCACTTT

clone_size: -
v_call: TRBV15
d_call: -
j_call: TRBJ2-7
cdr3_aa: CATSRDRGSYEQYF
cdr3_nt: TGTGCCACCAGCAGAGACAGGGGCTCCTACGAGCAGTACTTC

clone_size: -
v_call: TRBV20-1
d_call: -
j_call: TRBJ2-1
cdr3_aa: CSASRYNEQFF
cdr3_nt: TGCAGTGCTAGCAGATACAATGAGCAGTTCTTC

clone_size: -
v_call: TRBV7-3
d_call: -
j_call: TRBJ2-1
cdr3_aa: CASSYSRNNEQFF
cdr3_nt: TGTGCCAGCAGCTATAGTAGGAACAATGAGCAGTTCTTC

clone_size: few
v_call: TRBV7-9
d_call: -
j_call: TRBJ1-1
cdr3_aa: CASSRVSMNTEAFF
cdr3_nt: TGTGCCAGCAGCCGGGTTTCAATGAACACTGAAGCTTTCTTT

clone_size: -
v_call: TRBV25-1
d_call: TRBD1
j_call: TRBJ1-1
cdr3_aa: CASSTGGVWTEAFF
cdr3_nt: TGTGCCAGCAGTACAGGGGGCGTGTGGACTGAAGCTTTCTTT

clone_size: -
v_call: TRBV7-9
d_call: TRBD1
j_call: TRBJ1-3
cdr3_aa: CASSSDRASGNTIYF
cdr3_nt: TGTGCCAGCAGCTCGGACAGGGCTTCTGGAAACACCATATATTTT

clone_size: -
v_call: TRBV6-5
d_call: -
j_call: TRBJ2-7
cdr3_aa: CASSSRGEQYF
cdr3_nt: TGTGCCAGCAGTTCTCGTGGGGAGCAGTACTTC

clone_size: -
v_call: TRBV4-2
d_call: TRBD2
j_call: TRBJ2-5
cdr3_aa: CASSQDGLAGGPTYF
cdr3_nt: TGTGCCAGCAGCCAAGATGGACTAGCGGGAGGACCGACCTACTTC

clone_size: -
v_call: TRBV30
d_call: -
j_call: TRBJ2-7
cdr3_aa: CAWNTGPYEQYF
cdr3_nt: TGTGCCTGGAACACAGGGCCCTACGAGCAGTACTTC

clone_size: -
v_call: TRBV5-1
d_call: -
j_call: TRBJ2-7
cdr3_aa: CASSIPGHTSYEQYF
cdr3_nt: TGCGCCAGCAGCATACCGGGACATACCTCCTACGAGCAGTACTTC

clone_size: -
v_call: TRBV4-3
d_call: -
j_call: TRBJ1-4
cdr3_aa: CASSQDRINEKLFF
cdr3_nt: TGCGCCAGCAGCCAAGACAGGATTAATGAAAAACTGTTTTTT

clone_size: -
v_call: TRBV5-4
d_call: TRBD2
j_call: TRBJ2-1
cdr3_aa: CASSMGLDSYNEQFF
cdr3_nt: TGTGCCAGCAGCATGGGACTAGACTCCTACAATGAGCAGTTCTTC

clone_size: -
v_call: TRBV7-6
d_call: TRBD1
j_call: TRBJ1-5
cdr3_aa: CASSPYYRGGQPQHF
cdr3_nt: TGTGCCAGCAGCCCATACTACAGGGGAGGGCAGCCCCAGCATTTT

clone_size: -
v_call: TRBV27
d_call: TRBD1
j_call: TRBJ1-2
cdr3_aa: CASSAHPGTGEIGFGYTF
cdr3_nt: TGTGCCAGCAGTGCGCATCCCGGGACAGGGGAGATTGGGTTTGGCTACACCTTC

clone_size: -
v_call: TRBV27
d_call: TRBD1
j_call: TRBJ1-3
cdr3_aa: CASSWDRSLYF
cdr3_nt: TGTGCCAGCAGTTGGGACAGGTCTCTATATTTT

clone_size: once
v_call: TRBV19
d_call: -
j_call: TRBJ1-4
cdr3_aa: CASSRTDPNEKLFF
cdr3_nt: TGTGCCAGTAGCCGGACAGACCCTAATGAAAAACTGTTTTTT

clone_size: -
v_call: TRBV7-3
d_call: -
j_call: TRBJ2-3
cdr3_aa: CASSKLAGPTDTQYF
cdr3_nt: TGTGCCAGCAGCAAACTAGCAGGGCCCACAGATACGCAGTATTTT

clone_size: -
v_call: TRBV15
d_call: -
j_call: TRBJ2-7
cdr3_aa: CATSRDRVAYEQYF
cdr3_nt: TGTGCCACCAGCAGAGACAGGGTCGCCTACGAGCAGTACTTC

clone_size: -
v_call: TRBV7-8
d_call: -
j_call: TRBJ2-3
cdr3_aa: CASSPGTLWDTQYF
cdr3_nt: TGTGCCAGCAGCCCCGGGACCCTTTGGGATACGCAGTATTTT

clone_size: -
v_call: TRBV7-9
d_call: TRBD1
j_call: TRBJ2-7
cdr3_aa: CASSRGQEFWEEQYF
cdr3_nt: TGTGCCAGCAGCCGGGGACAGGAGTTCTGGGAGGAGCAGTACTTC

clone_size: -
v_call: TRBV7-9
d_call: -
j_call: TRBJ2-3
cdr3_aa: CASSQAPDSPTDTQYF
cdr3_nt: TGTGCCAGCAGCCAGGCCCCGGACAGCCCCACAGATACGCAGTATTTT

clone_size: -
v_call: TRBV20-1
d_call: -
j_call: TRBJ2-1
cdr3_aa: CSARGRDRQFF
cdr3_nt: TGCAGTGCTAGAGGCAGGGACCGGCAGTTCTTC

clone_size: once
v_call: TRBV18
d_call: -
j_call: TRBJ2-7
cdr3_aa: CASSPVGAYEQYF
cdr3_nt: TGTGCCAGCTCACCGGTTGGGGCATACGAGCAGTACTTC

clone_size: -
v_call: TRBV6-5
d_call: -
j_call: TRBJ2-7
cdr3_aa: CASSYSREGYEQYF
cdr3_nt: TGTGCCAGCAGTTACTCGAGAGAGGGCTACGAGCAGTACTTC

clone_size: -
v_call: TRBV11-3
d_call: TRBD1
j_call: TRBJ2-1
cdr3_aa: CASSRQGTAYNEQFF
cdr3_nt: TGTGCCAGCAGCAGACAGGGGACTGCTTACAATGAGCAGTTCTTC

clone_size: -
v_call: TRBV7-2
d_call: -
j_call: TRBJ2-3
cdr3_aa: CASSPGLAGVQGGSQYF
cdr3_nt: TGTGCCAGCAGCCCTGGACTAGCAGGGGTCCAGGGGGGTTCGCAGTATTTT

clone_size: -
v_call: TRBV18
d_call: -
j_call: TRBJ2-1
cdr3_aa: CASSPPSLAGEEFF
cdr3_nt: TGTGCCAGCTCACCCCCGAGCTTGGCTGGCGAGGAGTTCTTC

clone_size: -
v_call: TRBV5-1
d_call: -
j_call: TRBJ2-1
cdr3_aa: CASSSNAVGGYNEQFF
cdr3_nt: TGCGCCAGCAGCTCAAATGCGGTAGGGGGTTACAATGAGCAGTTCTTC

clone_size: -
v_call: TRBV2
d_call: -
j_call: TRBJ2-1
cdr3_aa: CGTGGLGNEQFF
cdr3_nt: TGTGGGACGGGGGGCCTCGGAAATGAGCAGTTCTTC

clone_size: -
v_call: TRBV30
d_call: -
j_call: TRBJ1-4
cdr3_aa: CAWSGRGNEKLFF
cdr3_nt: TGTGCCTGGAGTGGTAGGGGAAATGAAAAACTGTTTTTT

clone_size: -
v_call: TRBV5-1
d_call: -
j_call: TRBJ2-7
cdr3_aa: CASSFMGRPSYEQYF
cdr3_nt: TGCGCCAGCAGCTTCATGGGACGGCCCTCCTACGAGCAGTACTTC

clone_size: once
v_call: TRBV7-9
d_call: TRBD1
j_call: TRBJ2-5
cdr3_aa: CASSPRRTGTQETQYF
cdr3_nt: TGTGCCAGCAGCCCCCGACGGACAGGGACGCAAGAGACCCAGTACTTC

clone_size: -
v_call: TRBV28
d_call: -
j_call: TRBJ2-5
cdr3_aa: CASSPGGGRETQYF
cdr3_nt: TGTGCCAGCAGTCCGGGGGGCGGAAGGGAGACCCAGTACTTC

clone_size: once
v_call: TRBV10-2
d_call: -
j_call: TRBJ2-7
cdr3_aa: CASKLGGTYEQYF
cdr3_nt: TGCGCCAGCAAGCTAGGGGGGACCTACGAGCAGTACTTC

clone_size: once
v_call: TRBV6-1
d_call: -
j_call: TRBJ2-5
cdr3_aa: CASSEFSRETQYF
cdr3_nt: TGTGCCAGCAGTGAATTTTCACGGGAGACCCAGTACTTC